The 4 T cell receptor beta chains presented below share a single source sample, sequenced in a study of blood T cells in healthy people across ages. Combining a sample-barcoded 5' primer with a J-beta primer mix, a second PCR ran for about 7 to 11 cycles. TCRdb re-analysed the 5' RACE reads in MiXCR, keeping a single row per CDR3 protein. Of around 1,800,000 distinct CDR3 sequences in the sample, around 42% were seen once. The sample taken for sequencing was blood. The receptors shown here come from a human donor in good health.

The chain combines TRBV6-6 with TRBJ1-1; D is unresolved. Between the trimmed V and J ends, which lost 6 bases and 3 bases, there was a span of 20 bases. CDR1 and CDR2 (germline): MNHNY, SVGAGI (reference sequence). CDR3 length: 16 residues. CDR3 sequence: CASSLPPESPDTEAFF. The CDR3, as DNA: TGTGCCAGCAGCCTACCCCCCGAGAGCCCGGACACTGAAGCTTTCTTT.

Regarding this clonotype: The junction shows a germline mismatch at one end, possibly a read error. V gene TRBV10-3 combines with J gene TRBJ2-7; D possibly matches TRBD1 or TRBD2 (5 bases each). Germline CDR1 reads ENHRY; CDR2 reads SYGVKD. The CDR3 spans 14 residues. CDR3 in DNA: TGTGCCACCAGTGGGGGTCAAGGACACAACGAGCAGTACTTC. Amino acids: CATSGGQGHNEQYF.

This clonotype appeared many times. This chain connects TRBV7-2 to TRBJ2-6; a possible D gene is TRBD1 (6 bases). The CDR3 spans 17 residues. Trimming shortened V by 0 bases and J by 0 bases, and 9 bases separated the two germline ends. Germline V gene lookup returns CDR1 SGHTA and CDR2 FQGNSA. CDR3 residues: CASSLATGRSGANVLTF. CDR3 coding DNA: TGTGCCAGCAGCTTAGCGACAGGCCGCTCTGGGGCCAACGTCCTGACTTTC.

This clonotype was seen a few times. The CDR3 reads CASSPGNRGANYGYTF. In DNA, the CDR3 is TGTGCCAGCAGTCCCGGAAACAGGGGGGCTAACTATGGCTACACCTTC. This chain joins TRBV12-3 or TRBV12-4 and TRBJ1-2; 8 nucleotides line up with TRBD1. V lost 5 bases to trimming and J lost 0 bases; unmatched junction nucleotides: 8. This CDR3 spans 16 amino acids.